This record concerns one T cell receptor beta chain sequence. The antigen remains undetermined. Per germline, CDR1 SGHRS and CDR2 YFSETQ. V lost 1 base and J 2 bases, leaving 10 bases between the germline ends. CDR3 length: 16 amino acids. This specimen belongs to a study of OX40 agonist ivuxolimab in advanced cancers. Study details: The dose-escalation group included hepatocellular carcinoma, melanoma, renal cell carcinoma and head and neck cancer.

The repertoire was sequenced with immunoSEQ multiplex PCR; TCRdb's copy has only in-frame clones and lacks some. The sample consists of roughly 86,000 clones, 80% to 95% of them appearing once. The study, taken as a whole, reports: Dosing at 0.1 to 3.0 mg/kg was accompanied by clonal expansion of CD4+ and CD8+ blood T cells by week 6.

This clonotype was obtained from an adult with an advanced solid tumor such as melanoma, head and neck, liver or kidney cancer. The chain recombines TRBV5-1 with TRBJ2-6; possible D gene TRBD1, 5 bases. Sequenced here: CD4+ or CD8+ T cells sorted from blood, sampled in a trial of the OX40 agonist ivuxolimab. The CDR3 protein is CASSLPVGAGANVLTF. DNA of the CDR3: TGCGCCAGCAGCTTGCCCGTAGGGGCTGGGGCCAACGTCCTGACTTTC.